These T cell receptor beta chains were read from a single sample in a study of blood T cell repertoires in COVID-19. Sequencing used immunoSEQ multiplex PCR; TCRdb keeps in-frame clones, though not all of them. The table has roughly 73,000 clones, roughly 79% seen once; the top ten hold 20% to 25%. The specimen was peripheral blood. Receptor source: a woman in her 70s with acute or convalescent COVID-19. The CDR3 runs from the conserved cysteine through the conserved F or W. The D gene is left open where the match is weak. The size of a clone is reported for some rows only, either as once, few or many, or as a class for expanded clones.

>TRBV3-1/TRBV3-2|TRBD1|TRBJ2-7|-
TGTGCCAGCCGTGGGCAGGGGGCAGTAAACGAGCAGTACTTC
CASRGQGAVNEQYF
>TRBV20-1|-|TRBJ1-6|once
TGCAGTGCTAGTGGCAGTCGGGTTAATTCACCCCTCCACTTT
CSASGSRVNSPLHF
>TRBV11-3|TRBD1|TRBJ2-1|-
TGTGCCAGCAGCCTCGACAGGGGGGGCTACAATGAGCAGTTCTTC
CASSLDRGGYNEQFF
>TRBV10-3|-|TRBJ1-4|-
TGTGCCATCAGTGACCCCTTGGGCCAGGTTGAGGAAAAACTGTTTTTT
CAISDPLGQVEEKLFF
>TRBV20-1|-|TRBJ2-6|-
TGCAGTGCTAGTAATCAGGGTAGTGGGGCCAACGTCCTGACTTTC
CSASNQGSGANVLTF
>TRBV5-1|TRBD1|TRBJ1-1|few
TGCGCCAGCAGCCAACTGCCAGGGACACAGGGGGCTGGGACTGAAGCTTTCTTT
CASSQLPGTQGAGTEAFF
>TRBV25-1|-|TRBJ2-3|-
TGTGCCAGCAGCCCCCCGTGGGACATATACACAGATACGCAGTATTTT
CASSPPWDIYTDTQYF
>TRBV19|-|TRBJ2-6|-
TGTGCCAGTAGTACTCTGGCGGGGCCTGGGGCCAACGTCCTGACTTTC
CASSTLAGPGANVLTF
>TRBV7-3|-|TRBJ2-5|-
TGTGCCAGCAGCTCAGGGCGAGGCGAGACCCAGTACTTC
CASSSGRGETQYF
>TRBV10-3|-|TRBJ1-2|-
TGTGCCATCGGGACATACAACTATGGCTACACCTTC
CAIGTYNYGYTF
>TRBV6-6|TRBD2|TRBJ2-1|-
TGTGCCAGCAGACATAGCGGGAGTAGCAATGAGCAGTTCTTC
CASRHSGSSNEQFF
>TRBV18|TRBD2|TRBJ2-4|few
TGTGCCAGCTCCCCGAATTCCCAGACTAGCCCCAAAAACATTCAGTACTTC
CASSPNSQTSPKNIQYF
>TRBV27|-|TRBJ2-7|-
TGTGCCAGCCACGACAGCCCCTACGAGCAGTACTTC
CASHDSPYEQYF
>TRBV10-3|-|TRBJ2-7|-
TGTGCCATCAGGGACAATAACGAGCAGTACTTC
CAIRDNNEQYF
>TRBV7-9|TRBD2|TRBJ2-1|-
TGTGCCAGCAGCTTAGTTGGTCTAGCGGGACCCTACAATGAGCAGTTCTTC
CASSLVGLAGPYNEQFF
>TRBV7-2|TRBD1|TRBJ2-7|-
TGTGCCAGCAGCTTAGGAGTGACAGGGCCCTACGAGCAGTACTTC
CASSLGVTGPYEQYF
>TRBV19|-|TRBJ2-7|-
TGTGCCAGTAGCTTAGCGGCGTCCTACGAGCAGTACTTC
CASSLAASYEQYF
>TRBV7-2|-|TRBJ2-1|-
TGTGCCAGCAGCTTAGGCGGAGGCCTTGAGCAGTTCTTC
CASSLGGGLEQFF
>TRBV11-3|TRBD1|TRBJ2-2|-
TGTGCCAGCAGCTTATCGACAGGGGGTCCCGGGGAGCTGTTTTTT
CASSLSTGGPGELFF
>TRBV19|TRBD2|TRBJ2-1|-
TGTGCCAGTAGTCTTGGCGGGAGGGGGGGGAGCTCCTACAATGAGCAGTTCTTC
CASSLGGRGGSSYNEQFF
>TRBV6-5|TRBD1|TRBJ2-2|-
TGTGCCAGCAGGACAGGGACCGGGGAGCTGTTTTTT
CASRTGTGELFF
>TRBV11-2|-|TRBJ1-6|few
TGTGCCAGCAGCTTCCACGCGGCTCCTAATTCACCCCTCCACTTT
CASSFHAAPNSPLHF
>TRBV11-3|-|TRBJ2-1|-
TGTGCCAGCAGCTCACAGGGCAACTCCTACAATGAGCAGTTCTTC
CASSSQGNSYNEQFF
>TRBV29-1|TRBD2|TRBJ2-7|-
TGCAGCGTTGGGGGACTAGCGGCCTACGAGCAGTACTTC
CSVGGLAAYEQYF
>TRBV5-4|TRBD1|TRBJ2-7|-
TGTGCCAGCAGCCCAGCGGGACAGGGCGTCCTCTACGAGCAGTACTTC
CASSPAGQGVLYEQYF
>TRBV6-5|-|TRBJ2-7|-
TGTGCCAGCCGGGGGGCGGGAGTCCACGAGCAGTACTTC
CASRGAGVHEQYF
>TRBV7-9|-|TRBJ2-2|once
TGTGCCAGCAGCTTTTCCTTTGGACGCCAGGGGCCCTACACCGGGGAGCTGTTTTTT
CASSFSFGRQGPYTGELFF
>TRBV12-3/TRBV12-4|-|TRBJ1-5|-
TGTGCCACCCGGACATATAGCAATCAGCCCCAGCATTTT
CATRTYSNQPQHF
>TRBV28|-|TRBJ1-2|-
TGTGCCAGCAGTTTATATAAGCCAGGGCCCTATGGCTACACCTTC
CASSLYKPGPYGYTF
>TRBV28|TRBD1|TRBJ1-1|-
TGTGCCAGCAGTCACAGGGGATTGAACACTGAAGCTTTCTTT
CASSHRGLNTEAFF
>TRBV28|TRBD2|TRBJ2-3|-
TGTGCCAGCCCCCCCCTAGCGGGAGGGCCCGGGGCAGATACGCAGTATTTT
CASPPLAGGPGADTQYF
>TRBV4-1|TRBD1|TRBJ2-2|-
TGCGCCAGCAGCCAAGCTAGGGACAGGGTGAACACCGGGGAGCTGTTTTTT
CASSQARDRVNTGELFF
>TRBV2|-|TRBJ1-4|few
TGTGCCAGCAGTGACGGGGTCTTTGGAGGTGAAAAACTGTTTTTT
CASSDGVFGGEKLFF
>TRBV28|TRBD1|TRBJ1-1|few
TGTGCCAGCAATTTCCTAGGGACAGGGGTCACTGAAGCTTTCTTT
CASNFLGTGVTEAFF
>TRBV6-5|TRBD1|TRBJ2-7|-
TGTGCCAGCGGGGACAGCACTTTGACCTACGAGCAGTACTTC
CASGDSTLTYEQYF
>TRBV29-1|-|TRBJ2-7|-
TGCAGCGTCCCTGGGCTGGGCGAGCAGTACTTC
CSVPGLGEQYF
>TRBV7-3|TRBD1|TRBJ1-6|once
TGTGCCAGCAGCAAACAGGGGGGGAATTCACCCCTCCACTTT
CASSKQGGNSPLHF
>TRBV5-6|TRBD1|TRBJ1-1|-
TGTGCCAGCAGACGGACAGGGCTGAACACTGAAGCTTTCTTT
CASRRTGLNTEAFF
>TRBV13|-|TRBJ2-3|few
TGTGCCAGCAGCCCTAGGGCAGGGTCCGATACGCAGTATTTT
CASSPRAGSDTQYF
>TRBV7-3|TRBD1|TRBJ2-3|-
TGTGCCAGCAGCTTGGGACAGGGAGTCAACACAGATACGCAGTATTTT
CASSLGQGVNTDTQYF
>TRBV30|-|TRBJ1-4|-
TGTGCCTGGAGTAAACAGGGTCTACGGGAAAAACTGTTTTTT
CAWSKQGLREKLFF
>TRBV3-1/TRBV3-2|-|TRBJ1-2|-
TGTGCCAGCAGCCGATATACAGGGAGCTATGGCTACACCTTC
CASSRYTGSYGYTF
>TRBV7-2|TRBD1|TRBJ1-5|few
TGTGCCAGCAGGACAGGACAGGCGGTGGGGCCCCAGCATTTT
CASRTGQAVGPQHF
>TRBV28|TRBD2|TRBJ2-7|-
TGTGCCAGCAGTTTCCGACTAGCGGTCTCCTACGAGCAGTACTTC
CASSFRLAVSYEQYF
>TRBV28|TRBD1|TRBJ2-7|-
TGTGCCAGCAGGGGGGCCGGGACAGGCCCCGAGCAGTACTTC
CASRGAGTGPEQYF